The source of this T cell receptor beta chain is a study of T cell responses to AZD1222 COVID-19 vaccine. Whole-study findings and limits: In a largely white British group with more females than males, clonal diversity was possibly underestimated. Of the AZD1222 recipients, only five to seven were seropositive at baseline. Spike was spanned by vaccine-associated CD4 TCRs, which were dominant at 160-218 and 743-854. Compared with day 0, the breadth and depth of the Spike-specific TCR repertoire rose significantly after two doses of AZD1222.

The CDR3 sequence is 16 residues long. Germline CDR1 MNHEY, CDR2 SVGAGI. Trimming removed 2 bases from V and 0 bases from J, with 11 bases in between. The protocol was immunoSEQ multiplex PCR, while the TCRdb copy is restricted to in-frame clones and leaves out a portion. The sample has some 40,000 clones, about 78% seen once. With respect to this clone: Its antigen is unidentified.

J is TRBJ1-3 and V is TRBV6-5, with unresolved D. The sample in question was peripheral blood, obtained on day 0 of AZD1222 vaccination. This TCR was sampled from an adult in good health. This CDR3 is CASSYDYSSSGNTIYF. The CDR3 region has the DNA TGTGCCAGCAGTTACGATTATTCCTCCTCTGGAAACACCATATATTTT.